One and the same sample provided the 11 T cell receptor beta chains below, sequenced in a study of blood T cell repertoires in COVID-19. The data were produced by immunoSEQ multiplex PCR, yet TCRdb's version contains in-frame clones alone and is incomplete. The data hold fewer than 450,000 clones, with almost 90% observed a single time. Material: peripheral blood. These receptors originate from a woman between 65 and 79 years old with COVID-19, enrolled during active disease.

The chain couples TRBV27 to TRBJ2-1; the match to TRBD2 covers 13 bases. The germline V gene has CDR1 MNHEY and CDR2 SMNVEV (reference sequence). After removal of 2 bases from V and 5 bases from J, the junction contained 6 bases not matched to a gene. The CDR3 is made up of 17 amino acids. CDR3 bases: TGTGCCAGCAGTTTAAGCGCGGGACTAGCGGGGAACAATGAGCAGTTCTTC. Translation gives CASSLSAGLAGNNEQFF.

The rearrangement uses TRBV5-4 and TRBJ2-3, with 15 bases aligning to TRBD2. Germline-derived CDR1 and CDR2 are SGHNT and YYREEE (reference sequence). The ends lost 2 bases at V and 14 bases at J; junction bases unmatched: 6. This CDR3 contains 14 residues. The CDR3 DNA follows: TGTGCCAGCAGCTTACCGGGACTAGCGGGGGGTGGGTATTTT. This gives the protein CASSLPGLAGGGYF.

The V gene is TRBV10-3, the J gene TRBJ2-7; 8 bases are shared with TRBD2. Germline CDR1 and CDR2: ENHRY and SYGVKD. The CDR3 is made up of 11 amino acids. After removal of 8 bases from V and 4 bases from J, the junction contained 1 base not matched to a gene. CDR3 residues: CAIRGGYEQYF. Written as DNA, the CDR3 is TGTGCCATCCGGGGGGGATACGAGCAGTACTTC.

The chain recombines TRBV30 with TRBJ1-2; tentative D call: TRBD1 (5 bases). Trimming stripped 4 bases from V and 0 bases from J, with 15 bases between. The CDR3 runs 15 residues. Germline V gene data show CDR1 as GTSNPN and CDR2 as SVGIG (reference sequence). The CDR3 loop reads CAWNIGVSANYGYTF. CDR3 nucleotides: TGTGCCTGGAACATAGGGGTATCTGCTAACTATGGCTACACCTTC.

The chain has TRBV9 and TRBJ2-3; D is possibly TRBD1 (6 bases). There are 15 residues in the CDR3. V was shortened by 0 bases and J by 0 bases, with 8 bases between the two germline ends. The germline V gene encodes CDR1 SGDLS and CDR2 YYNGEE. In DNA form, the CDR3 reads TGTGCCAGCAGCGTAGAGGGGACAAGCACAGATACGCAGTATTTT. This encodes CASSVEGTSTDTQYF.

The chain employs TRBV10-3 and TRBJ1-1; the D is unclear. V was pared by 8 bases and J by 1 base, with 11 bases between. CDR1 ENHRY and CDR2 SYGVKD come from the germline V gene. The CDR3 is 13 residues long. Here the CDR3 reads CAIVGGENTEAFF. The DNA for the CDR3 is TGTGCCATCGTGGGCGGGGAGAACACTGAAGCTTTCTTT.

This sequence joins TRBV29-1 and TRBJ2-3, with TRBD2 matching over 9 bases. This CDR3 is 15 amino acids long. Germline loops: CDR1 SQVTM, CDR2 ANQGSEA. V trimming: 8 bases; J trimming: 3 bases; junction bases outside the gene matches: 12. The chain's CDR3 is CSTLWRGGKTDTQYF. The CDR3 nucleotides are TGCAGCACACTATGGCGGGGGGGTAAGACAGATACGCAGTATTTT.

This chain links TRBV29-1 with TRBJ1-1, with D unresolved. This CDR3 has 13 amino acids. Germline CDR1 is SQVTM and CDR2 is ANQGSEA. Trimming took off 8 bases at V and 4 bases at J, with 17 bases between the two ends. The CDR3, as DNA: TGCAGCCTCCAGCGCGGCGGTGGCACTGAAGCTTTCTTT. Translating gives CSLQRGGGTEAFF.

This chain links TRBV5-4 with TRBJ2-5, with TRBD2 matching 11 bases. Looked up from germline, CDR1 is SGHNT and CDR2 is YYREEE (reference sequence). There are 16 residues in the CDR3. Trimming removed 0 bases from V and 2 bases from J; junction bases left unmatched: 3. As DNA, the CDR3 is TGTGCCAGCAGCTTGGGGTCTAGCGGGGGGCAAGAGACCCAGTACTTC. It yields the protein CASSLGSSGGQETQYF.

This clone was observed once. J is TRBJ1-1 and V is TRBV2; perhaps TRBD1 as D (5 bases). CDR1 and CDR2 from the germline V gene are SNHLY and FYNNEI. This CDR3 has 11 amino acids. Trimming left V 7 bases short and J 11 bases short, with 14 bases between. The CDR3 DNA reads TGTGCCAGCACTCGGGCAGGGCGGGCTTTCTTT. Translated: CASTRAGRAFF.

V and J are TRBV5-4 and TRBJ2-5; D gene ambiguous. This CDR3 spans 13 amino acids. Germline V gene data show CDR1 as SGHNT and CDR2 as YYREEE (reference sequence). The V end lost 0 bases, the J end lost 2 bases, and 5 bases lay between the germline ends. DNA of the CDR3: TGTGCCAGCAGCTTGGTTCTTCAAGAGACCCAGTACTTC. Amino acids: CASSLVLQETQYF.